The 5 T cell receptor beta chains in this list originate from one sample, sequenced in a study of CD8+ T cells in alopecia areata. RNA extraction was followed by reverse transcription into cDNA, which acted as the sequencing template. TCRdb keeps only in-frame clones here, not all; method: immunoSEQ multiplex PCR. The sample has around 100,000 clones, roughly 50% seen once; the top ten hold roughly an eighth. Treatment defined: oral pan-JAK inhibitor, 5-10 mg twice daily. Sequences were derived from CD8+ T cells sorted from blood, sampled at week 24, from a patient treated with tofacitinib. The receptors come from a human donor with alopecia areata.

The chain employs TRBV18 and TRBJ1-5; the D gene is possibly TRBD1 (5 bases). Trimming stripped 5 bases from V and 9 bases from J, with 20 bases between. The germline V gene has CDR1 KGHSH and CDR2 LQKENI. The CDR3 covers 15 residues. This CDR3 reads CASSAQTRDLGPQHF. The CDR3 DNA sequence: TGTGCCAGCTCAGCTCAAACCCGGGACTTAGGGCCCCAGCATTTT.

This clone was seen a few times. The chain recombines TRBV4-1 with TRBJ2-3; TRBD2 is a possible D gene (6 bases). This CDR3 has 17 amino acids. Germline lookup yields CDR1 MGHRA and CDR2 YSYEKL. Trimming left V 2 bases short and J 3 bases short, with 18 bases between. CDR3 DNA sequence: TGCGCCAGCAGCCAACAGGCGGGGAGGAGGGGTACAGATACGCAGTATTTT. Amino acids: CASSQQAGRRGTDTQYF.

The rearrangement links TRBV5-6 to TRBJ2-7; D unclear. This CDR3 contains 14 residues. Between the trimmed V and J ends, which lost 0 bases and 1 base, there was a span of 8 bases. Germline V gene sequence: CDR1 SGHDT, CDR2 YYEEEE. CDR3 nucleotides: TGTGCCAGCAGCTTGGCCTGGGGTTCCTACGAGCAGTACTTC. This translates into CASSLAWGSYEQYF.

This chain joins TRBV5-6 and TRBJ2-7; 7 bases fit TRBD2. The CDR3 runs 13 residues. With 3 bases clipped from V and 3 bases from J, the junction kept 3 bases outside the gene matches. CDR1 is SGHDT, CDR2 YYEEEE, per germline. CDR3 in amino acids: CASSSGLVYEQYF. As DNA, the CDR3 is TGTGCCAGCAGCTCCGGACTAGTCTACGAGCAGTACTTC.

The genes are TRBV19 and TRBJ2-1, with TRBD2 matching over 12 bases. This CDR3 spans 20 amino acids. CDR1 LNHDA and CDR2 SQIVND come from the germline V gene (reference sequence). Germline trimming cut 3 bases from V and 1 base from J; bases unmatched to any gene: 13. The CDR3 sequence: CASSIGWSRLAGESYNEQFF. The CDR3 region has the DNA TGTGCCAGTAGTATCGGATGGAGTAGACTAGCGGGGGAATCCTACAATGAGCAGTTCTTC. Supplemented by reference TRBV19 and TRBJ2-1, the full variable domain reads DGGITQSPKYLFRKEGQNVTLSCEQNLNHDAMYWYRQDPGQGLRLIYYSQIVNDFQKGDIAEGYSVSREKKESFPLTVTSAQKNPTAFYLCASSIGWSRLAGESYNEQFFGPGTRLTVL.